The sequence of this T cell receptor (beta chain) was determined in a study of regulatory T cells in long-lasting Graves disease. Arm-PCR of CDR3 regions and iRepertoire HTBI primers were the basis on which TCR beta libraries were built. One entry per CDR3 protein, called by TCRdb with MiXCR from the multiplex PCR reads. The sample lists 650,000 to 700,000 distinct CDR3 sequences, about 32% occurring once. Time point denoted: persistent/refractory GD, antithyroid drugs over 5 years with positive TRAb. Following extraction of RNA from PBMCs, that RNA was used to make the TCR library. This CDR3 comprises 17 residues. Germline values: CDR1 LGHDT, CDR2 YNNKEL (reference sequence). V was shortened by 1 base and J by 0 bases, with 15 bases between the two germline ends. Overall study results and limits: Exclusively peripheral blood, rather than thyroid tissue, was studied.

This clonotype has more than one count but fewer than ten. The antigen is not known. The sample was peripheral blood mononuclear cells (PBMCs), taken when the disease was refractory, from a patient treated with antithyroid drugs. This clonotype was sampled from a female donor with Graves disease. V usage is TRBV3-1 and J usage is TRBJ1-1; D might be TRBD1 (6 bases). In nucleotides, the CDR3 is TGTGCCAGCAGCCAAGCGGGGGGCGGAATGATGAACACTGAAGCTTTCTTT. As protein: CASSQAGGGMMNTEAFF.